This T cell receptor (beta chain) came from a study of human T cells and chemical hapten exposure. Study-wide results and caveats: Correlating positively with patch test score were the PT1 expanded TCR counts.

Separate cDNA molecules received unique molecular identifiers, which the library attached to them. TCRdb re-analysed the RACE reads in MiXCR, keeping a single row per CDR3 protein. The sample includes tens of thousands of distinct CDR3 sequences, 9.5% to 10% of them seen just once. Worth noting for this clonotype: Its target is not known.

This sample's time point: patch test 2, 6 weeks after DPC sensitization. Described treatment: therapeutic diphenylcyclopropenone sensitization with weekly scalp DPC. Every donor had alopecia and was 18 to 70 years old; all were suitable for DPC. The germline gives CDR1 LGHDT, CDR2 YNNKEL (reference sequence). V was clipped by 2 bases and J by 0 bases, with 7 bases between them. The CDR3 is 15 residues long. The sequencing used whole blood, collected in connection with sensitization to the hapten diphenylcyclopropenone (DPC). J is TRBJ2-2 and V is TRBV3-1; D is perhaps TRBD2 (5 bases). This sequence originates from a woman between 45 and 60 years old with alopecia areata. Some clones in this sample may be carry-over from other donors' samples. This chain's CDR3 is CASSQYGANTGELFF. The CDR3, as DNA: TGTGCCAGCAGCCAATACGGGGCGAACACCGGGGAGCTGTTTTTT.